These 11 T cell receptor beta chains were sequenced from one sample in a study of blood T cell repertoires in COVID-19. The method was immunoSEQ multiplex PCR; TCRdb's version includes in-frame clones alone and lacks a portion of them. This sample has roughly 62,000 clones, with 65% to 85% found just once. Material: peripheral blood. All receptors come from an elderly woman with active or convalescent COVID-19.

This clone was found once. The CDR3 DNA follows: TGTGCCAGCAGCTTATTTGGGCCAGATAATTCACCCCTCCACTTT. Protein: CASSLFGPDNSPLHF. This rearrangement joins TRBV11-3 to TRBJ1-6; D gene unclear. Germline assignment: CDR1 SGHNT and CDR2 YENEEA. The germline V and J ends were trimmed by 2 bases and 5 bases, with 10 bases remaining between them. The CDR3 contains 15 residues. Supplemented by reference TRBV11-3 and TRBJ1-6, the full variable domain reads EAGVVQSPRYKIIEKKQPVAFWCNPISGHNTLYWYLQNLGQGPELLIRYENEEAVDDSQLPKDRFSAERLKGVDSTLKIQPAELGDSAVYLCASSLFGPDNSPLHFGNGTRLTVT.

The rearrangement uses TRBV9 and TRBJ1-6; unclear D gene. The CDR3 has 15 residues. The germline gives CDR1 SGDLS, CDR2 YYNGEE. The ends were cut back, 3 bases at V and 6 bases at J, with 13 bases in the middle. This chain's CDR3 is CASSAGGPLNSPLHF. DNA for the CDR3: TGTGCCAGCAGCGCCGGCGGGCCCCTTAATTCACCCCTCCACTTT. The full variable domain, rest sourced from reference TRBV9 and TRBJ1-6, is DSGVTQTPKHLITATGQRVTLRCSPRSGDLSVYWYQQSLDQGLQFLIQYYNGEERAKGNILERFSAQQFPDLHSELNLSSLELGDSALYFCASSAGGPLNSPLHFGNGTRLTVT.

The chain joins TRBV9 to TRBJ2-7, with TRBD1 identical over 8 bases. The length of the CDR3 is 14 residues. Germline V gives CDR1 SGDLS, CDR2 YYNGEE. The V segment lost 4 bases and the J segment 3 bases; nucleotides outside the gene matches: 6. CDR3 residues: CASSPGQGLYEQYF. Here the CDR3 DNA reads TGTGCCAGCAGCCCCGGACAGGGACTCTACGAGCAGTACTTC.

The chain combines TRBV5-6 with TRBJ1-1, with D possibly being TRBD1 (6 bases). Germline V lookup: CDR1 SGHDT, CDR2 YYEEEE. The CDR3 totals 11 residues. V shed 3 bases and J shed 12 bases, with 12 bases lying between them. The DNA for the CDR3 is TGTGCCAGCAGCTCGGACAGTACACCTTTCTTT. Amino acids: CASSSDSTPFF.

V is TRBV5-1 and J is TRBJ2-1; TRBD2 might be the D (5 bases). The V end lost 4 bases, the J end lost 8 bases, and 16 bases lay between the germline ends. CDR3 length: 14 amino acids. The V gene's germline CDR1 is SGHRS and CDR2 YFSETQ. For the CDR3, the DNA is TGCGCCAGCAGCCTAATCTCAAGGGAGCATGAGCAGTTCTTC. Translated, it gives CASSLISREHEQFF.

The rearrangement joins TRBV9 to TRBJ2-2; D possibly corresponds to TRBD2 (5 bases). Trimming cost V 4 bases and J 0 bases, with 13 bases left between them. The CDR3 contains 16 residues. CDR1 SGDLS and CDR2 YYNGEE come from the germline V gene. CDR3 sequence reads: CASSPRSGSNTGELFF. CDR3 in DNA: TGTGCCAGCAGCCCCCGGAGCGGATCGAACACCGGGGAGCTGTTTTTT.

The chain links TRBV5-1 to TRBJ1-5, with 8 bases matching TRBD1. This CDR3 has 14 residues. Germline CDR1 is SGHRS and CDR2 is YFSETQ. V lost 1 base, J lost 7 bases, and 4 bases stayed unmatched. CDR3 protein: CASSLTGGGQPQHF. For the CDR3, the DNA is TGCGCCAGCAGCTTGACAGGGGGTGGGCAGCCCCAGCATTTT.

This clone was observed a single time. J is TRBJ1-1 and V is TRBV19, with a weak D call TRBD1 (5 bases). The CDR3 runs 13 residues. The V end lost 3 bases, the J end lost 3 bases, and 8 bases lay between the germline ends. The germline CDR1 and CDR2 sequences are LNHDA and SQIVND (reference sequence). The DNA of the CDR3 is TGTGCCAGTAGTATTGCCAGGGACACTGAAGCTTTCTTT. Protein product: CASSIARDTEAFF. Based on the CDR3 plus reference TRBV19 and TRBJ1-1, the full variable domain is DGGITQSPKYLFRKEGQNVTLSCEQNLNHDAMYWYRQDPGQGLRLIYYSQIVNDFQKGDIAEGYSVSREKKESFPLTVTSAQKNPTAFYLCASSIARDTEAFFGQGTRLTVV.

The genes are TRBV4-1 and TRBJ1-1; TRBD1 matches 7 bases. The CDR3 loop spans 14 amino acids. The germline V gene encodes CDR1 MGHRA and CDR2 YSYEKL. With V trimmed by 5 bases and J by 4 bases, 7 bases remained unmatched. CDR3 loop: CASSKTTGSTEAFF. CDR3 bases: TGCGCCAGCAGCAAGACGACAGGGTCCACTGAAGCTTTCTTT.

This rearrangement joins TRBV3-1 (or the pseudogene TRBV3-2) to TRBJ1-4, with D possibly TRBD1 on 5 matching bases. CDR1 and CDR2 (germline): LGHDT, YNNKEL (reference sequence). The CDR3 contains 14 residues. Between the trimmed V and J ends, which lost 5 bases and 6 bases, there was a span of 13 bases. The CDR3 is CASSNRDSYEKLFF. In DNA, the CDR3 is TGTGCCAGCAGCAACCGGGACTCGTATGAAAAACTGTTTTTT.

This clone was picked up a small number of times. The rearrangement joins TRBV19 to TRBJ1-2, with D perhaps matching TRBD1 (5 bases). With 1 base removed from V and 0 bases from J, the gap between germline ends came to 9 bases. The germline V gene encodes CDR1 LNHDA and CDR2 SQIVND (reference sequence). CDR3 length: 15 residues. The CDR3 region is CASSIAGISNYGYTF. The CDR3 DNA reads TGTGCCAGTAGTATAGCAGGGATATCTAACTATGGCTACACCTTC. The complete variable domain, with remaining parts taken from reference TRBV19 and TRBJ1-2, reads DGGITQSPKYLFRKEGQNVTLSCEQNLNHDAMYWYRQDPGQGLRLIYYSQIVNDFQKGDIAEGYSVSREKKESFPLTVTSAQKNPTAFYLCASSIAGISNYGYTFGSGTRLTVV.